These T cell receptor beta chains were read from a single sample in a study of T cell responses to AZD1222 COVID-19 vaccine. TCRdb's copy holds only in-frame clones and misses some; the assay was immunoSEQ multiplex PCR. Seen here are some 120,000 clones, just over 85% observed once, and the top ten hold around 8%. The specimen was peripheral blood, collected on day 0 of AZD1222 vaccination. Receptors were obtained from an adult in good health. The CDR3 runs from the conserved cysteine through the conserved F or W. Fields, in order: D gene, CDR3 length, J gene, clone size, V gene, CDR3 DNA, CDR3 protein. The D gene is left open where the match is weak. Only part of the rows carry a size: once, few, many, or a class if the clone is expanded.

>NA|16|TRBJ1-2|NA|TRBV9
TGTGCCAGCACCGACCATGGAACCGGGTCTTCTAAAAAATACACCTTC
CASTDHGTGSSKKYTF
>NA|15|TRBJ1-1|NA|TRBV5-4
TGTGCCAGCAGCCCACCGGGACAACAGAACACTGAAGCTTTCTTT
CASSPPGQQNTEAFF
>NA|15|TRBJ2-7|NA|TRBV27
TGTGCCAGCAGTCAGAGATCAATAGCCTCCTACGAGCAGTACTTC
CASSQRSIASYEQYF
>NA|13|TRBJ1-2|NA|TRBV24-1
TGTGCCACCAGTGATTTGAGGGGCAACGGCTACACCTTC
CATSDLRGNGYTF
>NA|18|TRBJ1-5|NA|TRBV12-2
TGTGCAAGTCGCTCCCTCCGGCAGGACCGAGGAACCAATCAGCCCCAGCATTTT
CASRSLRQDRGTNQPQHF
>NA|15|TRBJ2-1|NA|TRBV7-6
TGTGCCAGCAGCTTAGTGGGGACGGCGGGCCATGAGCAGTTCTTC
CASSLVGTAGHEQFF
>NA|14|TRBJ2-2|NA|TRBV27
TGTGCCAGCAGTGCCGGTGGGTACACCGGGGAGCTGTTTTTT
CASSAGGYTGELFF
>NA|14|TRBJ1-5|NA|TRBV5-6
TGTGCCAGCAGCTTGGGGGTTAGCAATCAGCCCCAGCATTTT
CASSLGVSNQPQHF
>TRBD1|14|TRBJ1-3|NA|TRBV5-1
TGCGCCAGCAGCACGGCAGGGGGAGGAAACACCATATATTTT
CASSTAGGGNTIYF
>NA|13|TRBJ1-2|NA|TRBV7-9
TGTGCCAGCAGCCGGGATGGGGGATCTGGCTACACCTTC
CASSRDGGSGYTF
>NA|14|TRBJ2-7|NA|TRBV11-2
TGTGCCAGCAGCTTATCTGACACGGCCTACGAGCAGTACTTC
CASSLSDTAYEQYF
>TRBD2|17|TRBJ2-3|NA|TRBV4-1
TGCGCCAGCAGCCAGGGGGGCCTAGCGGGGAACACAGATACGCAGTATTTT
CASSQGGLAGNTDTQYF
>NA|13|TRBJ2-7|once|TRBV4-1
TGCGCCAGCAGCCAAGATTTCGGCTACGAGCAGTACTTC
CASSQDFGYEQYF
>NA|12|TRBJ1-6|NA|TRBV12-3/TRBV12-4
TGTGCCAGCAGTTTAATCGTAACTCCCCTCCACTTT
CASSLIVTPLHF
>TRBD1|14|TRBJ1-1|once|TRBV28
TGTGCCAGCAGACAACAGGGGGCGCGGACTGAAGCTTTCTTT
CASRQQGARTEAFF
>TRBD1|19|TRBJ2-5|NA|TRBV9
TGTGCCAGCAGCGTATCGACTGGGGGGACAGGGGAGTATCAAGAGACCCAGTACTTC
CASSVSTGGTGEYQETQYF
>NA|15|TRBJ1-4|once|TRBV6-6
TGTGCCAGCAGATACCAACAGTTCTTGAGGGAAAAACTGTTTTTT
CASRYQQFLREKLFF
>NA|14|TRBJ2-5|NA|TRBV19
TGTGCCAGTATGTCAACTATTCACCAAGAGACCCAGTACTTC
CASMSTIHQETQYF
>NA|14|TRBJ2-7|NA|TRBV28
TGTGCCAGCAGTTTATCGGGGGCGGGTGACGAGCAGTACTTC
CASSLSGAGDEQYF
>NA|13|TRBJ2-3|NA|TRBV7-3
TGTGCCAGCAGCTTACGGAGGGCAGATACGCAGTATTTT
CASSLRRADTQYF
>NA|15|TRBJ1-3|NA|TRBV18
TGTGCCAGCTCACAGAACGAATACTCTGGAAACACCATATATTTT
CASSQNEYSGNTIYF
>NA|15|TRBJ2-3|NA|TRBV29-1
TGCAGCGTTGATCGTTCGAGTCAGGGTAGAGATACGCAGTATTTT
CSVDRSSQGRDTQYF
>TRBD2|14|TRBJ2-3|NA|TRBV19
TGTGCCACCCGGGGCGGGAGGGAACCAGATACGCAGTATTTT
CATRGGREPDTQYF
>TRBD1|15|TRBJ2-2|NA|TRBV3-1/TRBV3-2
TGTGCCAGCAGCCCCCGGGACAGGGGCACCGGGGAGCTGTTTTTT
CASSPRDRGTGELFF
>NA|16|TRBJ2-5|once|TRBV7-9
TGTGCCAGCAGAAGAAAGGGCAGTACGGGACAAGAGACCCAGTACTTC
CASRRKGSTGQETQYF
>NA|21|TRBJ2-6|NA|TRBV9
TGTGCCAGCAGCGTAGGGCAGGGTGCTGGTACTGTCGCCTCTGGGGCCAACGTCCTGACTTTC
CASSVGQGAGTVASGANVLTF
>NA|13|TRBJ2-3|NA|TRBV6-5
TGTGCCAGCAGCCTGGTCATAGCAGATACGCAGTATTTT
CASSLVIADTQYF
>NA|16|TRBJ2-2|NA|TRBV7-6
TGTGCCAGCAGCTTAGGACCAGGGATTAACACCGGGGAGCTGTTTTTT
CASSLGPGINTGELFF
>NA|15|TRBJ1-1|NA|TRBV19
TGTGCCAGTACCGACGGGGGTTTTTTGGGTCCCGAAGCTTTCTTT
CASTDGGFLGPEAFF